The rows below give T cell receptor beta chains drawn from one sample of a study of blood T cell repertoires in COVID-19. Profiled with immunoSEQ multiplex PCR; TCRdb holds only in-frame clones, not every one. The data show under 450,000 clones, more than 75% seen once. The sample taken for sequencing was PBMCs or T cells enriched from blood (not recorded which). The receptor set was obtained from a man aged 25-45 years who had recovered from COVID-19. The CDR3 runs from the conserved cysteine through the conserved F or W. A D gene is named only where the DNA matches it firmly. Size tells how often a clone was seen (once, few, many) or the class of an expanded clone, and some rows leave it out.

CDR3 protein,CDR3 DNA,J gene,V gene,clone size,D gene
CASREEVEPQHF,TGTGCCAGCAGAGAGGAGGTGGAGCCCCAGCATTTT,TRBJ1-5,TRBV6-5,NA,NA
CASSQDTRDGGYTF,TGTGCCAGCAGCCAAGATACGAGGGATGGTGGCTACACCTTC,TRBJ1-2,TRBV3-1/TRBV3-2,NA,NA
CASRQGDGYGYTF,TGTGCCAGCAGACAGGGGGACGGCTATGGCTACACCTTC,TRBJ1-2,TRBV12-3/TRBV12-4,NA,TRBD1
CASTRDRPNTEAFF,TGTGCCAGCACCAGGGACAGACCGAACACTGAAGCTTTCTTT,TRBJ1-1,TRBV5-5,NA,TRBD1
CASSPGGGEQYF,TGTGCCAGCAGCCCGGGGGGCGGCGAGCAGTACTTC,TRBJ2-7,TRBV9,medium-sized,NA
CASSHGQNSGNTIYF,TGTGCCAGCAGCCACGGACAAAACTCTGGAAACACCATATATTTT,TRBJ1-3,TRBV7-9,NA,NA
CASSDGRDTQSEQYF,TGTGCCAGCAGTGACGGCCGGGACACCCAGAGCGAGCAGTACTTC,TRBJ2-7,TRBV2,NA,NA
CASRVAGFSGNTIYF,TGTGCCAGCAGGGTTGCAGGGTTCTCTGGAAACACCATATATTTT,TRBJ1-3,TRBV2,NA,NA
CASTPRSGAYMNTEAFF,TGTGCCAGCACCCCACGCAGCGGGGCATACATGAACACTGAAGCTTTCTTT,TRBJ1-1,TRBV7-2,NA,NA
CASTTRSPEPQHF,TGTGCCAGCACCACGAGGAGTCCGGAGCCCCAGCATTTT,TRBJ1-5,TRBV6-5,NA,NA
CASSEFGTVTEQYF,TGTGCCAGCAGTGAATTTGGGACAGTGACCGAGCAGTACTTC,TRBJ2-7,TRBV25-1,NA,TRBD1
CASSQERGQGRTYEQYF,TGTGCCAGCAGCCAAGAGAGGGGACAGGGGAGGACCTACGAGCAGTACTTC,TRBJ2-7,TRBV14,NA,TRBD1
CASSLGTLATGANVLTF,TGCGCCAGCAGCTTAGGGACTCTTGCTACTGGGGCCAACGTCCTGACTTTC,TRBJ2-6,TRBV5-1,NA,NA
CASSPLPTGKEWGYTF,TGTGCCAGCAGCCCCCTGCCGACAGGGAAAGAGTGGGGCTACACCTTC,TRBJ1-2,TRBV4-2,NA,TRBD1
CASSRGGTYGYTF,TGTGCCAGCAGTCGTGGGGGGACCTATGGCTACACCTTC,TRBJ1-2,TRBV27,NA,NA
CASSPKAGAYGYTF,TGTGCCAGCTCCCCAAAGGCAGGGGCTTATGGCTACACCTTC,TRBJ1-2,TRBV18,once,NA
CASSLSWGTTSYEQYF,TGCGCCAGCAGCTTGAGCTGGGGCACAACCTCCTACGAGCAGTACTTC,TRBJ2-7,TRBV5-1,NA,NA
CASSTQGFGNEQFF,TGTGCCAGTAGTACACAGGGGTTCGGGAATGAGCAGTTCTTC,TRBJ2-1,TRBV19,NA,TRBD1
CASSPDRGLFFNSPLHF,TGTGCCAGCAGCCCCGACAGGGGCCTCTTTTTTAATTCACCCCTCCACTTT,TRBJ1-6,TRBV7-9,NA,TRBD1
CASSPGLAGRTGELFF,TGTGCCAGCAGCCCTGGACTAGCGGGGAGAACCGGGGAGCTGTTTTTT,TRBJ2-2,TRBV7-2,NA,TRBD2
CASSGGLTSTDTQYF,TGTGCCAGCAGTGGGGGCCTAACTAGCACAGATACGCAGTATTTT,TRBJ2-3,TRBV27,NA,NA
CAWSGTGGNQPQHF,TGTGCCTGGAGTGGGACAGGGGGCAATCAGCCCCAGCATTTT,TRBJ1-5,TRBV30,few,TRBD1
CASSYSSVQPQHF,TGTGCCAGCAGTTACTCGTCAGTTCAGCCCCAGCATTTT,TRBJ1-5,TRBV6-5,NA,NA
CASSLGTSGGTIQETQYF,TGTGCCAGCAGCTTAGGGACTAGCGGGGGGACGATTCAAGAGACCCAGTACTTC,TRBJ2-5,TRBV5-5,NA,TRBD2
CASSDIQETQYF,TGTGCCAGCTCGGACATCCAAGAGACCCAGTACTTC,TRBJ2-5,TRBV18,NA,NA
CASSPPGSRGYGYTF,TGTGCCAGCAGCCCCCCTGGGAGCCGTGGCTATGGCTACACCTTC,TRBJ1-2,TRBV3-1/TRBV3-2,few,NA
CASSGGGADYGYTF,TGTGCCAGCAGTGGGGGAGGGGCCGACTATGGCTACACCTTC,TRBJ1-2,TRBV2,NA,NA
CASGLRGLGPPSEAFF,TGTGCTAGTGGTTTGAGGGGGCTTGGTCCCCCATCTGAAGCTTTCTTT,TRBJ1-1,TRBV12-5,NA,TRBD1
CASRNQGAPNYGYTF,TGCGCCAGCAGAAACCAGGGGGCCCCTAACTATGGCTACACCTTC,TRBJ1-2,TRBV5-1,NA,TRBD1
CATSRRAEDTQYF,TGTGCCACCTCCCGGAGGGCGGAAGATACGCAGTATTTT,TRBJ2-3,TRBV6-4,NA,NA
CASSLGPLAQHF,TGTGCCAGCAGTCTGGGCCCCTTGGCCCAGCATTTT,TRBJ1-5,TRBV12-3/TRBV12-4,NA,NA
CASSLEAGVYNEQFF,TGCGCCAGCAGCTTGGAAGCGGGGGTCTACAATGAGCAGTTCTTC,TRBJ2-1,TRBV5-1,NA,TRBD2
CASSLGQGAGNTIYF,TGTGCCAGCAGCTTGGGACAGGGGGCTGGAAACACCATATATTTT,TRBJ1-3,TRBV7-6,NA,TRBD1
CASSHRFAGGTDTQYF,TGCGCCAGCAGCCACCGCTTTGCGGGGGGGACAGATACGCAGTATTTT,TRBJ2-3,TRBV4-1,NA,TRBD2
CASRGAGTGELFF,TGTGCCAGCAGGGGGGCTGGAACCGGGGAGCTGTTTTTT,TRBJ2-2,TRBV14,NA,NA
CASSFGGYQPQHF,TGTGCCAGCAGTTTCGGAGGGTATCAGCCCCAGCATTTT,TRBJ1-5,TRBV27,NA,NA
CATSERSNEQFF,TGTGCCACCAGCGAGAGATCGAATGAGCAGTTCTTC,TRBJ2-1,TRBV15,NA,NA
CASSLVQGSTDTQYF,TGTGCCAGCAGCTTAGTGCAGGGAAGCACAGATACGCAGTATTTT,TRBJ2-3,TRBV7-9,NA,NA
CASSAGINQPQHF,TGCGCCAGCAGTGCCGGGATTAATCAGCCCCAGCATTTT,TRBJ1-5,TRBV10-1,NA,NA
CAISEGDRAEISYNEQFF,TGTGCCATCAGTGAGGGAGACAGGGCCGAGATCTCCTACAATGAGCAGTTCTTC,TRBJ2-1,TRBV10-3,NA,TRBD1
CASSWDSSSGNTIYF,TGTGCCAGCAGTTGGGACAGCAGCTCTGGAAACACCATATATTTT,TRBJ1-3,TRBV6-2/TRBV6-3,NA,TRBD1
CASSRTVNTEAFF,TGTGCCAGCAGTCGGACTGTGAACACTGAAGCTTTCTTT,TRBJ1-1,TRBV6-5,NA,NA
CASSNQRQAGAEAFF,TGTGCCAGTAGTAACCAACGACAGGCAGGCGCTGAAGCTTTCTTT,TRBJ1-1,TRBV19,few,NA
CASSYPRAGSYEQYF,TGTGCCAGCAGCTATCCCAGGGCCGGTTCCTACGAGCAGTACTTC,TRBJ2-7,TRBV6-2/TRBV6-3,NA,NA
CASDAAGVYEQYF,TGTGCCAGCGACGCGGCGGGAGTCTACGAGCAGTACTTC,TRBJ2-7,TRBV6-5,NA,TRBD2
CASSEGRSNQPQHF,TGTGCCAGCAGCGAGGGTCGCAGCAATCAGCCCCAGCATTTT,TRBJ1-5,TRBV5-6,few,NA
CASGQGQGSPLHF,TGTGCCAGCGGGCAGGGCCAGGGTTCACCCCTCCACTTT,TRBJ1-6,TRBV12-3/TRBV12-4,few,NA
CASSLNRYSNQPQHF,TGTGCCAGTAGCCTGAACAGGTATAGCAATCAGCCCCAGCATTTT,TRBJ1-5,TRBV19,NA,NA
CASTTGGETQYF,TGTGCCAGCACTACTGGGGGGGAGACCCAGTACTTC,TRBJ2-5,TRBV2,NA,NA
CASSPFVGREYTEAFF,TGCGCCAGCAGCCCGTTCGTTGGCAGGGAATACACTGAAGCTTTCTTT,TRBJ1-1,TRBV5-1,NA,NA
CASSQDRQGARLKAFF,TGTGCCAGCAGCCAAGATAGGCAGGGGGCGAGGTTGAAAGCTTTCTTT,TRBJ1-1,TRBV4-2,NA,TRBD1
CASSDPTMAGSLNTEAFF,TGTGCCAGCAGTGACCCCACGATGGCGGGGTCTTTAAACACTGAAGCTTTCTTT,TRBJ1-1,TRBV6-4,NA,NA
CASSVRGDTQYF,TGTGCCAGCAGTGTTCGGGGAGATACGCAGTATTTT,TRBJ2-3,TRBV2,NA,NA
CASSADISYQPQHF,TGTGCCAGCAGTGCCGACATTTCCTATCAGCCCCAGCATTTT,TRBJ1-5,TRBV27,NA,NA
CASSVGPGGDYSEQFF,TGTGCCAGCAGCGTAGGCCCCGGGGGGGATTATAGTGAGCAGTTCTTC,TRBJ2-1,TRBV9,NA,TRBD2
CATSRVGRPDSGETQYF,TGTGCCACCAGCAGAGTGGGGAGGCCTGACAGCGGGGAGACCCAGTACTTC,TRBJ2-5,TRBV15,NA,NA
CASSLDSGGYNEQFF,TGTGCCAGCAGCCTCGATAGCGGGGGGTACAATGAGCAGTTCTTC,TRBJ2-1,TRBV14,NA,TRBD2